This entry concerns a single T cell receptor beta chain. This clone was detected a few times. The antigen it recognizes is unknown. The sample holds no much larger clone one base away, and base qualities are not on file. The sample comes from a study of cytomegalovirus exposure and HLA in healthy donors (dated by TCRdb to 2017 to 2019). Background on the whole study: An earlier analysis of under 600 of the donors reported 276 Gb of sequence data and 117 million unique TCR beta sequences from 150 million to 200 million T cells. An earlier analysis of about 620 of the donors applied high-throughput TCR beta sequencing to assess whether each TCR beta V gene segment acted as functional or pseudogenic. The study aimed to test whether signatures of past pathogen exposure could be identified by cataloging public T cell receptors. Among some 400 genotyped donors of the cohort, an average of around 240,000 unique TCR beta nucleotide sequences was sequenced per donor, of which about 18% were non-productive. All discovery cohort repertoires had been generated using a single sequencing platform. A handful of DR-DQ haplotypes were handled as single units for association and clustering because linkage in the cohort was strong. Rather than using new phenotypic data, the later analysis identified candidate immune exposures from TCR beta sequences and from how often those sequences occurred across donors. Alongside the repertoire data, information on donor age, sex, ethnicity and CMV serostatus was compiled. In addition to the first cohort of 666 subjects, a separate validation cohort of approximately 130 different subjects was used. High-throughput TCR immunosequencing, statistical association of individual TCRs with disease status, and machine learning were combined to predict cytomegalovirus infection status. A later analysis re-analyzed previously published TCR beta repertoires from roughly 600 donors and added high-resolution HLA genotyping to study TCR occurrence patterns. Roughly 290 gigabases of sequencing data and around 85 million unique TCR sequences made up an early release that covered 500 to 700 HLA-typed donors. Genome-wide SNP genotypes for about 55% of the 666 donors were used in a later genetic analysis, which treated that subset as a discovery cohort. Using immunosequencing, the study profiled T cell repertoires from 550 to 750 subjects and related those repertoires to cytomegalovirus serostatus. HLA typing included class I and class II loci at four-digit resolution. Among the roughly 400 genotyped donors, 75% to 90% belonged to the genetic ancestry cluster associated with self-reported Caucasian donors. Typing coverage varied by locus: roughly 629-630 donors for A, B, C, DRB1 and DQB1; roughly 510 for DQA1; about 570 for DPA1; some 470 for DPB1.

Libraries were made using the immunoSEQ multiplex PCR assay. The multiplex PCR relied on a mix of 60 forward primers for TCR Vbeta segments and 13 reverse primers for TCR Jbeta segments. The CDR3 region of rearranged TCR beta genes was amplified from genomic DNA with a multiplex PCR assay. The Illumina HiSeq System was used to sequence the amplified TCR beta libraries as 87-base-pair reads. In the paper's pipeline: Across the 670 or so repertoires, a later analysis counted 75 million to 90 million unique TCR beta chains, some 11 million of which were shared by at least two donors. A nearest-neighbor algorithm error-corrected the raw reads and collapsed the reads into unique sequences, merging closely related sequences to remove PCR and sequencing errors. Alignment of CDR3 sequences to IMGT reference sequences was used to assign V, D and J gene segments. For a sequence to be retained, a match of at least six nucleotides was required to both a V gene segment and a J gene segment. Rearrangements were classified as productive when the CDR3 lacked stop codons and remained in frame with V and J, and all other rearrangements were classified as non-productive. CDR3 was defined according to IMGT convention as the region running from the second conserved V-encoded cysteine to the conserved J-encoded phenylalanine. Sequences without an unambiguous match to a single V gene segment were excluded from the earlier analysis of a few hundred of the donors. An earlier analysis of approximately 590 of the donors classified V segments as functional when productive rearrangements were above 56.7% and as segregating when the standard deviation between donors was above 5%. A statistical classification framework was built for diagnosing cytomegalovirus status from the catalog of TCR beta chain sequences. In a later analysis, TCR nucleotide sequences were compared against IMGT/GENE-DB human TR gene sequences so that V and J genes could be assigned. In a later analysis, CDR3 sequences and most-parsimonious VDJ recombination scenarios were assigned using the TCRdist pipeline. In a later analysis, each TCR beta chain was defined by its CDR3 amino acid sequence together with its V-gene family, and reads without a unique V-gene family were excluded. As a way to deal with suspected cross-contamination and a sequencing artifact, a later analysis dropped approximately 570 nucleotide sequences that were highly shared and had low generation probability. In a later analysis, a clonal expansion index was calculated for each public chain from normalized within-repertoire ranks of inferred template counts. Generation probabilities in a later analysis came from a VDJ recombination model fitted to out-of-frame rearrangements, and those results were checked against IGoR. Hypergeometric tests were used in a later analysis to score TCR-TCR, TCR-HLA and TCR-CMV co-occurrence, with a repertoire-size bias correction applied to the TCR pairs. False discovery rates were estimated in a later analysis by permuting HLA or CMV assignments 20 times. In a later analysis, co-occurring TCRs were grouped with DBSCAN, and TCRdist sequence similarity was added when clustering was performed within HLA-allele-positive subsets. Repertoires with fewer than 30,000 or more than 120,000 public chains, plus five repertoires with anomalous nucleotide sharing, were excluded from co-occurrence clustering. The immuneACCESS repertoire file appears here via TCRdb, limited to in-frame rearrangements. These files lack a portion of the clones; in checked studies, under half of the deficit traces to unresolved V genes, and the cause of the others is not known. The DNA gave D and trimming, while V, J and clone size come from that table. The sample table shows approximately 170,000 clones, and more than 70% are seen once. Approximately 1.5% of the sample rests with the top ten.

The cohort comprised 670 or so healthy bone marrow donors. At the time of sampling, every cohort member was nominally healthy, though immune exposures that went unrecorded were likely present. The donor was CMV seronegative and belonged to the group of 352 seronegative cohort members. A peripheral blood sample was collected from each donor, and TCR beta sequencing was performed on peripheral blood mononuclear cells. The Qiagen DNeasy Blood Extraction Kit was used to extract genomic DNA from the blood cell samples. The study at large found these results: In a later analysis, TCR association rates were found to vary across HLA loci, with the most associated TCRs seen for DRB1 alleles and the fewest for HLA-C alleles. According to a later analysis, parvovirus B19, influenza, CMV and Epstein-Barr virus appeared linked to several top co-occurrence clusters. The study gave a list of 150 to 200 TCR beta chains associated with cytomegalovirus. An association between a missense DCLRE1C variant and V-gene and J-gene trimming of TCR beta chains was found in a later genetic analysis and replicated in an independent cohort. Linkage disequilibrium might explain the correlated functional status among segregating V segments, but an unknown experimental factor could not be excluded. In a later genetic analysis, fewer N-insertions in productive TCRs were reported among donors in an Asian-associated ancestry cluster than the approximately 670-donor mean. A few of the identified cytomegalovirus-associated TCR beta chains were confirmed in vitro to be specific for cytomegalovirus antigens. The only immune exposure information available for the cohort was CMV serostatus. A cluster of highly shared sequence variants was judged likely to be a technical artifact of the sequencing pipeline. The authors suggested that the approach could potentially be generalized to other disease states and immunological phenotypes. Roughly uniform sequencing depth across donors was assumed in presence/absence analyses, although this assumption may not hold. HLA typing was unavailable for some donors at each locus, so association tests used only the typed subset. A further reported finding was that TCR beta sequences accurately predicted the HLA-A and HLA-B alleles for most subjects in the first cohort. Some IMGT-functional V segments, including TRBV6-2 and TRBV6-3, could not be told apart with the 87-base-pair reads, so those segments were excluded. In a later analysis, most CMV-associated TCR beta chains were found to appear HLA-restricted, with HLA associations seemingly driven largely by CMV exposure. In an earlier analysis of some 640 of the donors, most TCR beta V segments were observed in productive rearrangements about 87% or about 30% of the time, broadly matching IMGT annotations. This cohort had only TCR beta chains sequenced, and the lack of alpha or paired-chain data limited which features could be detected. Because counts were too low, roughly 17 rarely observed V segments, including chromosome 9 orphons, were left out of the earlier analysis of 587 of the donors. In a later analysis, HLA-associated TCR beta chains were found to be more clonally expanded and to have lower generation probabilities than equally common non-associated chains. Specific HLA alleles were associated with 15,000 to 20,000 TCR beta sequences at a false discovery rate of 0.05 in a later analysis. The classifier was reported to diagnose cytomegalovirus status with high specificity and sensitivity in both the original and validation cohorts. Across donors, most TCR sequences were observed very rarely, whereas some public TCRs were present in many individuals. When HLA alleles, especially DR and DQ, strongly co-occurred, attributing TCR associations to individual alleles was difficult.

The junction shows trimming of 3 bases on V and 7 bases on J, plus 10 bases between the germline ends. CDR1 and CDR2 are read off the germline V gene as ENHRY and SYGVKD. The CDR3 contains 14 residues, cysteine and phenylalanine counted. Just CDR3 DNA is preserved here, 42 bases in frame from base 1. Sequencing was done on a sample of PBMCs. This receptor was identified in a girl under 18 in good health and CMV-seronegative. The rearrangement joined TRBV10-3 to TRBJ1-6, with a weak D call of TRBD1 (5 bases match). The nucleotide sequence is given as TGTGCCATCAGTGACAGGGCGAAAAATTCACCCCTCCACTTT. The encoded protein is CAISDRAKNSPLHF.